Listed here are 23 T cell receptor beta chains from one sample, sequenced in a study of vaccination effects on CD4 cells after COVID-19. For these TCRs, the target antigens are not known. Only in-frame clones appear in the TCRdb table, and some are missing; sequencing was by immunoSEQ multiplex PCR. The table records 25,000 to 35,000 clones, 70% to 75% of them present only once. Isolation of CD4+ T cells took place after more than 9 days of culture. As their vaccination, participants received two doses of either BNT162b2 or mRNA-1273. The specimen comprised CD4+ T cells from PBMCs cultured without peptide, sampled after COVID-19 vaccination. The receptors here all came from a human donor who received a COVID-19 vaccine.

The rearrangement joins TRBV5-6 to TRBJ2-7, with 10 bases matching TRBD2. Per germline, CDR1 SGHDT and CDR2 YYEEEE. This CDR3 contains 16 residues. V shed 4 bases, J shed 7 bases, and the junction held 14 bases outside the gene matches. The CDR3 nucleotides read TGTGCCAGCAGCCCGGTTACGGGACTAGCGTTCGGTGAGCAGTACTTC. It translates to CASSPVTGLAFGEQYF. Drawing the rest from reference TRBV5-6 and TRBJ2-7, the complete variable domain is DAGVTQSPTHLIKTRGQQVTLRCSPKSGHDTVSWYQQALGQGPQFIFQYYEEEERQRGNFPDRFSGHQFPNYSSELNVNALLLGDSALYLCASSPVTGLAFGEQYFGPGTRLTVT.

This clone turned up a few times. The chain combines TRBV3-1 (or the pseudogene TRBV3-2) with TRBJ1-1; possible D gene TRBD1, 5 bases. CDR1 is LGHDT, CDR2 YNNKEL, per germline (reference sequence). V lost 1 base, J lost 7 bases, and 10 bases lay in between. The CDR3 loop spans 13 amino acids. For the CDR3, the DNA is TGTGCCAGCAGCCAAGTTCCAGGGCGTGAAGCTTTCTTT. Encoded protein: CASSQVPGREAFF.

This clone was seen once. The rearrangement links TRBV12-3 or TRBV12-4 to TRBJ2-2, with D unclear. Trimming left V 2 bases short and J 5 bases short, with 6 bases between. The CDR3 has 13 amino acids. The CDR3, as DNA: TGTGCCAGCAGTTTATCCGTTACCGGGGAGCTGTTTTTT. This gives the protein CASSLSVTGELFF.

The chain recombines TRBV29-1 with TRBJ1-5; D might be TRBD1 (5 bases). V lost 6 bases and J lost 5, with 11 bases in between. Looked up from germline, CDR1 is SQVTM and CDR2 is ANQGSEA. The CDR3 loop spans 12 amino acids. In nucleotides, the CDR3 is TGCAGCGTGGGGGGTGGAGATCAGCCCCAGCATTTT. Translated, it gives CSVGGGDQPQHF. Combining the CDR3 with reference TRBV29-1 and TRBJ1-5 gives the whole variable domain SAVISQKPSRDICQRGTSLTIQCQVDSQVTMMFWYRQQPGQSLTLIATANQGSEATYESGFVIDKFPISRPNLTFSTLTVSNMSPEDSSIYLCSVGGGDQPQHFGDGTRLSIL.

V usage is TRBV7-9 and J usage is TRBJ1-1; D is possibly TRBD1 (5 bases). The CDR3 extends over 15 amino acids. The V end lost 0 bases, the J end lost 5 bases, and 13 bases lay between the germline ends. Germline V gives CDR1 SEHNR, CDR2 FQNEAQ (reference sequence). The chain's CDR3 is CASSLALGGSTEAFF. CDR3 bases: TGTGCCAGCAGCTTAGCCTTGGGGGGGTCGACTGAAGCTTTCTTT.

The CDR3 here is CASRGEGRGTEAFF. The CDR3 DNA reads as TGTGCCAGCAGAGGTGAGGGTCGAGGGACTGAAGCTTTCTTT. The rearrangement uses TRBV7-9 and TRBJ1-1; D is ambiguous. CDR1 is SEHNR and CDR2 is FQNEAQ in the germline V gene (reference sequence). The CDR3 is 14 amino acids. V was trimmed by 6 bases and J by 5 bases, leaving 16 bases between them.

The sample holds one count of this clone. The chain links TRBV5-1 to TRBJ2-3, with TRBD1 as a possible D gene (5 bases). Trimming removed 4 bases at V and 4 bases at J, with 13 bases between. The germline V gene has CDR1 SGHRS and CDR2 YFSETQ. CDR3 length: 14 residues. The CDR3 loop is CASSARTSADTQYF. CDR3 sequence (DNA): TGCGCCAGCAGCGCCAGGACAAGCGCAGATACGCAGTATTTT.

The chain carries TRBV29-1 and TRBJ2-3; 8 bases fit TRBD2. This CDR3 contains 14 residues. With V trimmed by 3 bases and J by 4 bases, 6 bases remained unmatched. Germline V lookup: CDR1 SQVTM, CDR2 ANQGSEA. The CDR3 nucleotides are TGCAGCGTTGAGGTAGCGGGAAGGGCAGATACGCAGTATTTT. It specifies CSVEVAGRADTQYF.

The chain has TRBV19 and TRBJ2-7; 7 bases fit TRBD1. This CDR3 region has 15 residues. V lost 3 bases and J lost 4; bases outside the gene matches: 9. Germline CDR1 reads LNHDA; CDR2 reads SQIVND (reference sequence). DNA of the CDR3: TGTGCCAGTAGTATCTCTTCGGGACAGTTGTACGAGCAGTACTTC. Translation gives CASSISSGQLYEQYF. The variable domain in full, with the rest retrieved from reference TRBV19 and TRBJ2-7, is DGGITQSPKYLFRKEGQNVTLSCEQNLNHDAMYWYRQDPGQGLRLIYYSQIVNDFQKGDIAEGYSVSREKKESFPLTVTSAQKNPTAFYLCASSISSGQLYEQYFGPGTRLTVT.

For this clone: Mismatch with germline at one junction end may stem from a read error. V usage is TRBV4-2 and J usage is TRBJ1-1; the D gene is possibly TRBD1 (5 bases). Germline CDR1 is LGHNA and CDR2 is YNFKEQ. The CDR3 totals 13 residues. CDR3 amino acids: CASSQVGRDREKF. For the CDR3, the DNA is TGTGCCAGCAGCCAAGTTGGCAGGGATAGGGAAAAGTTT.

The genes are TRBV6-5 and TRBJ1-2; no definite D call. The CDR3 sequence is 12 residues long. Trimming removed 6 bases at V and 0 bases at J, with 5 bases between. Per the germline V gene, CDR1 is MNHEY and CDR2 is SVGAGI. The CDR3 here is CASRAPNYGYTF. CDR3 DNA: TGTGCCAGCAGGGCCCCTAACTATGGCTACACCTTC.

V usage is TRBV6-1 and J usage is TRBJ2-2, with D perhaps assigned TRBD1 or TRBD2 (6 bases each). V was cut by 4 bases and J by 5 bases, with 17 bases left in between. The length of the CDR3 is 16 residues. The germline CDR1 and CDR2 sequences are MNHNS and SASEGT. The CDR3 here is CASSVAPGAVTGELFF. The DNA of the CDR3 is TGTGCCAGCAGTGTCGCCCCGGGGGCGGTTACCGGGGAGCTGTTTTTT.

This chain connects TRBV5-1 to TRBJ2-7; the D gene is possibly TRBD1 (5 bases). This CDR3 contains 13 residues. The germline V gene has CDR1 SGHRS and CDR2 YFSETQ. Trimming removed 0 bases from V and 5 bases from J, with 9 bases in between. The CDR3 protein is CASSLGQTDEQYF. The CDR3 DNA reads TGCGCCAGCAGCTTGGGACAGACCGACGAGCAGTACTTC.

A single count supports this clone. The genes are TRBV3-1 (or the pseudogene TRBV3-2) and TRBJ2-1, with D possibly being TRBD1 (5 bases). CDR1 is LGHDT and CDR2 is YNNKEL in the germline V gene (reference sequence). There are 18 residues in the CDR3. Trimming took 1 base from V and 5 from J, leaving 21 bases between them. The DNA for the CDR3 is TGTGCCAGCAGCCAAGGTTCTTGGGGCCAGGAAATCAACAATGAGCAGTTCTTC. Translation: CASSQGSWGQEINNEQFF.

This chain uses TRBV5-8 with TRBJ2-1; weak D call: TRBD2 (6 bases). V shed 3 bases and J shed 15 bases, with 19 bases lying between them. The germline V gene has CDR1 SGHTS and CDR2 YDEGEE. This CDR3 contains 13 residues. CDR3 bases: TGTGCCAGCAGCTGGGGTAGGCGCGGAGGGTGGTTCTTC. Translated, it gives CASSWGRRGGWFF.

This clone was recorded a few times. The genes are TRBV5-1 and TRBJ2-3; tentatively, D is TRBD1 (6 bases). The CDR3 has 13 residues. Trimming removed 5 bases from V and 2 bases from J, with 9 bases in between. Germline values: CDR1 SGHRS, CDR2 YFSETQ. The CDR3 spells CASSYRVTDTQYF. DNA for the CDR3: TGCGCCAGCAGTTACAGGGTCACAGATACGCAGTATTTT.

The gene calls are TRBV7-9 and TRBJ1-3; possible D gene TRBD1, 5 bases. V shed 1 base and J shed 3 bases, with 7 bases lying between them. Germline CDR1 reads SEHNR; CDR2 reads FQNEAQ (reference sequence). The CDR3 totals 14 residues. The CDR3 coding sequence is TGTGCCAGCAGCTTAGGCAGGGTTGGAAACACCATATATTTT. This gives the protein CASSLGRVGNTIYF.

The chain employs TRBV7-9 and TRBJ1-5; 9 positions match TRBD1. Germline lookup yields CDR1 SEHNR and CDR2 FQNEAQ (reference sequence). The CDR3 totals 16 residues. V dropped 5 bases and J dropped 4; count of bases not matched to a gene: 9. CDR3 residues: CASSGRGQGPNQPQHF. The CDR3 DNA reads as TGTGCCAGCAGCGGGAGGGGACAGGGACCTAATCAGCCCCAGCATTTT. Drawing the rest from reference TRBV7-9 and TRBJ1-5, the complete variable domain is DTGVSQNPRHKITKRGQNVTFRCDPISEHNRLYWYRQTLGQGPEFLTYFQNEAQLEKSRLLSDRFSAERPKGSFSTLEIQRTEQGDSAMYLCASSGRGQGPNQPQHFGDGTRLSIL.

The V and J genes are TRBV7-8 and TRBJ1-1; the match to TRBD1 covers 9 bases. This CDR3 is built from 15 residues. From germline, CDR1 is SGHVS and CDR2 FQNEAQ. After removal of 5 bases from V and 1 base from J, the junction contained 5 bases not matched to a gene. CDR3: CASSTLGQGNTEAFF. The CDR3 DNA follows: TGTGCCAGCAGCACCCTGGGACAGGGGAACACTGAAGCTTTCTTT. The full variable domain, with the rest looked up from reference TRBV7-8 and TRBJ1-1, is GAGVSQSPRYKVAKRGQDVALRCDPISGHVSLFWYQQALGQGPEFLTYFQNEAQLDKSGLPSDRFFAERPEGSVSTLKIQRTQQEDSAVYLCASSTLGQGNTEAFFGQGTRLTVV.

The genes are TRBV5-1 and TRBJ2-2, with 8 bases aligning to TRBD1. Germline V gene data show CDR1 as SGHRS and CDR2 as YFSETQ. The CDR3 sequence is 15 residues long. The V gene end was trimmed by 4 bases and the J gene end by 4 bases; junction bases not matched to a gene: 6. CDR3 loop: CASSSRTGPTGELFF. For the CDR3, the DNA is TGCGCCAGCAGCAGTCGGACAGGGCCCACCGGGGAGCTGTTTTTT.

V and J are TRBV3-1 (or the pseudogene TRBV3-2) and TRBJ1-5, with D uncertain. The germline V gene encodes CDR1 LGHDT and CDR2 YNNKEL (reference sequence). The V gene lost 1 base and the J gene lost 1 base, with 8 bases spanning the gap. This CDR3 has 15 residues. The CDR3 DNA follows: TGTGCCAGCAGCCAAGGTGGAGGGAGCAATCAGCCCCAGCATTTT. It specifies CASSQGGGSNQPQHF.

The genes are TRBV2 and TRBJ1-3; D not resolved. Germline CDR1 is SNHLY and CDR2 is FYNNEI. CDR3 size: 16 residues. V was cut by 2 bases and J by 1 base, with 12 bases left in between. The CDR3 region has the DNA TGTGCCAGCAGTGAATTAATTGGGCAGTCTGGAAACACCATATATTTT. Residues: CASSELIGQSGNTIYF.

The CDR3 nucleotides are TGTGCCAGCAGCCTAACGCCCATTCAGTACTTC. Translating gives CASSLTPIQYF. The chain is built from TRBV7-4 and TRBJ2-4; D remains ambiguous. Germline CDR1 is SGHVT and CDR2 is SQSDAQ. The CDR3 contains 11 residues. V was clipped by 5 bases and J by 9 bases, with 8 bases between them.